Below, one T cell receptor beta chain is given with its context. The CDR3 is 12 amino acids. Per germline, CDR1 SGHRS and CDR2 YFSETQ. V shed 5 bases and J shed 5 bases, with 11 bases lying between them. These data originate in a study of technical replicates of blood from a few donors. Clones were read by immunoSEQ multiplex PCR, and TCRdb kept only the in-frame ones, dropping some. The sample holds around 69,000 clones, around 97% seen once. This receptor was obtained from a human donor in good health. Source material: T cells isolated from PBMCs. The J gene is TRBJ2-7, the V gene TRBV5-1; perhaps TRBD2 as D (6 bases). This chain's CDR3 is CASRGGAHEQYF. In DNA form, the CDR3 reads TGCGCCAGCAGGGGCGGGGCCCACGAGCAGTACTTC.